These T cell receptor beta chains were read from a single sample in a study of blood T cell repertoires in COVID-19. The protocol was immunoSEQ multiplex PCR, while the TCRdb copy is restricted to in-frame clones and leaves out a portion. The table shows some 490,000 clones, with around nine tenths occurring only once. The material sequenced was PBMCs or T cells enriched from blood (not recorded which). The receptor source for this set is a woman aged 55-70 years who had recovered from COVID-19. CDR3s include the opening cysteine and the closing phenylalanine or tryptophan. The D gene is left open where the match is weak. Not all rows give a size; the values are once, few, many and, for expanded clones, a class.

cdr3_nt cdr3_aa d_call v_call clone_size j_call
TGTGCCAGCAGTGAGTCTAGGACATCGCCTCGTGGCTACACCTTC CASSESRTSPRGYTF - TRBV2 - TRBJ1-2
TGCGCCAGCAGCACCGGTCCCACACAATATGGCTACAAGAGAAGCGCCATATATTTT CASSTGPTQYGYKRSAIYF - TRBV5-1 - TRBJ1-3
TGTGCCAGCAGTCCCGATAGGACTAGCGGAGAGACCCAGTACTTC CASSPDRTSGETQYF TRBD2 TRBV2 once TRBJ2-5
TGTGCCAGCAGACGGACAGGGGATGGGGCCAACGTCCTGACTTTC CASRRTGDGANVLTF TRBD1 TRBV6-5 - TRBJ2-6
TGCAGCGTTGTGGGCCAGGGGGCTTGGGGCTACACCTTC CSVVGQGAWGYTF TRBD1 TRBV29-1 few TRBJ1-2
TGTGCCAGCTCACCTGTACGACAGGCCTCTGGAAACACCATATATTTT CASSPVRQASGNTIYF - TRBV18 - TRBJ1-3
TGTGCCATCAGCGTGGGACAGTACGAGCAGTACTTC CAISVGQYEQYF TRBD1 TRBV10-3 - TRBJ2-7
TGCGCCAGCAGCCCACTACCGGGACAGGGGTATCAGCCCCAGCATTTT CASSPLPGQGYQPQHF TRBD1 TRBV5-1 - TRBJ1-5
TGTGCCAGCAGTAGGGGGGGGGCGAATACGCAGTATTTT CASSRGGANTQYF - TRBV6-2/TRBV6-3 - TRBJ2-3
TGTGCCAGCAGCTTAATGGGCGGTAGCGGGGGGGCCTGGGAGCAGTTCTTC CASSLMGGSGGAWEQFF TRBD2 TRBV7-2 - TRBJ2-1
TGTGCCAGCAGCTTAGAAGGAGAGGTACCCCAGTACTTC CASSLEGEVPQYF - TRBV7-6 - TRBJ2-5
TGTGCCAGCAGCCAAGGCCGGGACAGGGATCAGTATTTT CASSQGRDRDQYF TRBD1 TRBV3-1/TRBV3-2 - TRBJ2-3
TGTGCCAGCAGCTCTTCCGTCGGACAGGGTGCTGAAGCTTTCTTT CASSSSVGQGAEAFF TRBD1 TRBV7-8 - TRBJ1-1
TGCGCCAGCAGCCAAGGGACAGGGGGGCTTAATGAAAAACTGTTTTTT CASSQGTGGLNEKLFF TRBD1 TRBV4-1 - TRBJ1-4
TGTGCTAGTGGTTCGGGTTTAAAGGAAGGGGAGCTGTTTTTT CASGSGLKEGELFF - TRBV12-5 - TRBJ2-2
TGCGCCAGCAGCTTGGTTGGTAGCGGGGGGCGAAGCACAGATACGCAGTATTTT CASSLVGSGGRSTDTQYF TRBD2 TRBV5-1 - TRBJ2-3
TGTGCCAGCGGACCCGGGACAGGGTACTATGGCTACACCTTC CASGPGTGYYGYTF TRBD1 TRBV7-2 - TRBJ1-2
TGTGCCAGCTCACCCCTGACAGGGCTCACAGATACGCAGTATTTT CASSPLTGLTDTQYF TRBD1 TRBV18 - TRBJ2-3
TGCGCCAGCAAAGAGGTGGGGAACACTGAAGCTTTCTTT CASKEVGNTEAFF - TRBV5-1 - TRBJ1-1
TGTGCCATCAGTGTACCCAGGACAGGGGGGATTGTAGGGCAGTTCTTC CAISVPRTGGIVGQFF TRBD1 TRBV10-3 - TRBJ2-1
TGTGCCAGCAGCTTGGTTGGGCACACTGAAGCTTTCTTT CASSLVGHTEAFF - TRBV5-6 - TRBJ1-1
TGTGCCAGTCTGACAGGGGTTGGTTCACCCCTCCACTTT CASLTGVGSPLHF TRBD1 TRBV2 - TRBJ1-6
TGTGCTAGTGGTTTGGTGGACAGGATCGGAAAAGCTTTCTTT CASGLVDRIGKAFF TRBD1 TRBV12-5 - TRBJ1-1
TGCGCCAGCAGTGAGTCTGGACAGGGTATTCGCTATCGTGAAAAACTGTTTTTT CASSESGQGIRYREKLFF TRBD1 TRBV10-1 - TRBJ1-4
TGTGCCAGCAGCTTATGGGGTGAGGCAGGGATCTATGGCTACACCTTC CASSLWGEAGIYGYTF - TRBV7-2 - TRBJ1-2
TGTGCCAGCAGCTTCGACAGGGGAGGAGAGTGGGGCCTCTATGGCTACACCTTC CASSFDRGGEWGLYGYTF TRBD1 TRBV27 - TRBJ1-2
TGTGCCAGCAGCCAAGGGGGCCCGACGCATTTT CASSQGGPTHF TRBD1 TRBV6-5 - TRBJ1-5
TGTGCCAGCAGCCAAGCGACCTCGGGGGGAGCTTTCTTT CASSQATSGGAFF - TRBV14 - TRBJ1-1
TGCGCCAGCAGGGCTAGCGGGGCGGAAGATACGCAGTATTTT CASRASGAEDTQYF TRBD2 TRBV5-1 once TRBJ2-3
TGTGCCAGCAGCCACCTCCAGGGGGCTGGCGGCTACACCTTC CASSHLQGAGGYTF TRBD1 TRBV3-1/TRBV3-2 - TRBJ1-2
TGTGCCAGCAGCCCCAGCCACCGGGTTATTCAGAACACCGGGGAGCTGTTTTTT CASSPSHRVIQNTGELFF - TRBV5-5 - TRBJ2-2
TGTGCCAGCGGGCTTTTCGACCGAGTTAACACTGAAGCTTTCTTT CASGLFDRVNTEAFF - TRBV5-4 once TRBJ1-1
TGTGCCAGCAGGCGGTCAACCGGGGAGCTGTTTTTT CASRRSTGELFF - TRBV6-5 - TRBJ2-2
TGTGCCGTCCAGGGCAGCACTGAAGCTTTCTTT CAVQGSTEAFF - TRBV28 - TRBJ1-1
TGTGCCAGCAGTGAGTCAGGAATTGAAGCTTTCTTT CASSESGIEAFF - TRBV2 - TRBJ1-1
TGTGCCAGTAGTATAGTTGGCCTTGACAGGGGTGACGCTGAAGCTTTCTTT CASSIVGLDRGDAEAFF TRBD1 TRBV19 once TRBJ1-1
TGTGCCAGCAGTTCCCCGGGACAGGCGCTTCGGCCCCAGCATTTT CASSSPGQALRPQHF TRBD1 TRBV28 - TRBJ1-5
TGTGCCAGCAGCCCCTCGGCGGGAAACAATGAGCAGTTCTTC CASSPSAGNNEQFF - TRBV7-2 - TRBJ2-1
TGTGCCAGCAGTTACGATACAGCCGGCACAGATACGCAGTATTTT CASSYDTAGTDTQYF - TRBV6-5 few TRBJ2-3
TGTGCCAGCAGTTCGACAGGGGGCAACTATGGCTACACCTTC CASSSTGGNYGYTF TRBD1 TRBV6-5 - TRBJ1-2
TGTGCCAGCAGTTACGGGGCATTCAAAGGCTTCTATGGCTACACCTTC CASSYGAFKGFYGYTF - TRBV6-5 - TRBJ1-2
TGTGCCAGCAGCTTAAACAGAGACACCGGGGAGCTGTTTTTT CASSLNRDTGELFF - TRBV7-8 - TRBJ2-2
TGTGCCAGCAGCCAAGATAAAAACAGGGCCCAAGAGACCCAGTACTTC CASSQDKNRAQETQYF - TRBV4-2 - TRBJ2-5
TGTGCCAGCAGCTTACGGGACAGGGGAGGTTATCAGCCCCAGCATTTT CASSLRDRGGYQPQHF TRBD1 TRBV7-2 once TRBJ1-5
TGTGCCAGCAGACATGGCGGGACAGCGAACTACAATGAGCAGTTCTTC CASRHGGTANYNEQFF - TRBV11-2 once TRBJ2-1
TGTGCCAGCAGGGGGGACAGCCTGAACACCGGGGAGCTGTTTTTT CASRGDSLNTGELFF TRBD1 TRBV2 few TRBJ2-2
TGTGCCAGCAGTTACAGAGGGCCGGGATATTCACCCCTCCACTTT CASSYRGPGYSPLHF - TRBV6-5 - TRBJ1-6
TGTGCCAGTACTGACAGCATGAACACTGAAGCTTTCTTT CASTDSMNTEAFF - TRBV19 once TRBJ1-1
TGTGCCTGGACCGCTGGCTTGACTGGAAACACCATATATTTT CAWTAGLTGNTIYF - TRBV30 - TRBJ1-3
TGCAGCGTTGTCTCAGGGTTTTCGAACACTGAAGCTTTCTTT CSVVSGFSNTEAFF - TRBV29-1 once TRBJ1-1
TGTGCCAGCAGCATCCGGACAGATGCTGGAAACACCATATATTTT CASSIRTDAGNTIYF - TRBV9 - TRBJ1-3
TGTGCCAGCAGCCCTCCAGGGGTGAGTTCACCCCTCCACTTT CASSPPGVSSPLHF - TRBV2 - TRBJ1-6
TGCAGCGTTGGGGTGACAGGGGCGTCCCCGTACTCTGGAAACACCATATATTTT CSVGVTGASPYSGNTIYF TRBD1 TRBV29-1 - TRBJ1-3
TGTGCCAGCAGTGAAAGAACTGCGCGGGAAAAACTGTTTTTT CASSERTAREKLFF - TRBV6-1 - TRBJ1-4
TGTGCCAGCAGCTCAGGGGATGACCAGTTCTTC CASSSGDDQFF - TRBV11-2 - TRBJ2-1
TGTGCTAGCAGCCTTGGGACAGGCGGTTCCTACGAGCAGTACTTC CASSLGTGGSYEQYF TRBD1 TRBV7-7 - TRBJ2-7
TGTGCCACCAGTGTAGGGGCCGGGGCCAACGTCCTGACTTTC CATSVGAGANVLTF - TRBV24-1 - TRBJ2-6
TGTGCCAGCAGCGTAGTAGCGAGCTCCTATAATTCACCCCTCCACTTT CASSVVASSYNSPLHF - TRBV9 - TRBJ1-6
TGTGCCACCAGTGACCCCGGACTAGCGGGTACGCAGTATTTT CATSDPGLAGTQYF TRBD2 TRBV24-1 - TRBJ2-3
TGTGCCAGCAGTGAGGTCGGGCAGTCTTGGAGGTCTGAAGCTTTCTTT CASSEVGQSWRSEAFF - TRBV2 few TRBJ1-1